These 6 T cell receptor beta chains originate from one sample sequenced in a study of cytomegalovirus exposure and HLA in healthy donors. Primers for the PCR totalled 60 Vbeta and 13 Jbeta. The data were produced by immunoSEQ multiplex PCR, yet TCRdb's version contains in-frame clones alone and is incomplete. The sample yields 160,000 or so clones, 65% to 90% seen once. The sample taken for sequencing was PBMCs. These receptors were obtained from a man in his forties or fifties in good health and CMV-seropositive.

The chain couples TRBV7-2 to TRBJ1-5; D call uncertain. The CDR3 spans 16 residues. Looked up from germline, CDR1 is SGHTA and CDR2 is FQGNSA. Trimming removed 4 bases from V and 3 bases from J, with 16 bases in between. The CDR3 nucleotides are TGTGCCAGCAGCTCCGCTGAGAGGGCCCTCAATCAGCCCCAGCATTTT. This gives the protein CASSSAERALNQPQHF.

The CDR3 protein is CASSSGSTDTQYF. CDR3 nucleotides: TGTGCCAGTAGTAGCGGTAGCACAGATACGCAGTATTTT. The chain links TRBV6-1 to TRBJ2-3; D possibly corresponds to TRBD2 (6 bases). V lost 9 bases, J lost 0 bases, and 10 bases lay in between. The germline CDR1 and CDR2 sequences are MNHNS and SASEGT. The CDR3 is 13 residues long.

The chain uses TRBV28 and TRBJ2-3; 7 bases line up with TRBD1. Germline CDR1 reads MDHEN; CDR2 reads SYDVKM. V shed 2 bases, J shed 1 base, and the junction held 0 bases outside the gene matches. The CDR3 runs to 14 residues. CDR3 protein: CASSLGQGTDTQYF. The CDR3 DNA follows: TGTGCCAGCAGTTTAGGACAGGGCACAGATACGCAGTATTTT.

This clone was detected a few times. This chain links TRBV9 with TRBJ2-3; 7 nucleotides agree with TRBD2. Germline CDR1 is SGDLS and CDR2 is YYNGEE. This CDR3 contains 16 residues. V lost 3 bases to trimming and J lost 4 bases; unmatched junction nucleotides: 11. CDR3: CASSAPGLLSSDTQYF. CDR3 nucleotide sequence: TGTGCCAGCAGCGCTCCGGGACTACTTTCATCAGATACGCAGTATTTT.

CDR3 nucleotide sequence: TGTGCCTGGGAGACCGGGACAGGGTCCATTTTACAAGAGACCCAGTACTTC. This encodes CAWETGTGSILQETQYF. The V and J genes are TRBV30 and TRBJ2-5, with TRBD1 matching 9 bases. V lost 5 bases to trimming and J lost 2 bases; unmatched junction nucleotides: 15. This CDR3 comprises 17 residues. Germline V gives CDR1 GTSNPN, CDR2 SVGIG (reference sequence). The full variable domain, its missing parts supplied by reference TRBV30 and TRBJ2-5, is SQTIHQWPATLVQPVGSPLSLECTVEGTSNPNLYWYRQAAGRGLQLLFYSVGIGQISSEVPQNLSASRPQDRQFILSSKKLLLSDSGFYLCAWETGTGSILQETQYFGPGTRLLVL.

The chain recombines TRBV11-3 with TRBJ2-1; D unclear. Trimming removed 3 bases from V and 0 bases from J, with 3 bases in between. The CDR3 length is 13 residues. Germline V CDR1 and CDR2: SGHNT, YENEEA. CDR3 coding DNA: TGTGCCAGCAGCTTGAGCTCCTACAATGAGCAGTTCTTC. Translating it yields CASSLSSYNEQFF.